This entry lists 9 T cell receptor beta chains sequenced from one sample in a study of identical twins. TCRdb re-analysed the 5' RACE reads in MiXCR, keeping a single row per CDR3 protein. The table has about 490,000 distinct CDR3 sequences, roughly 15% seen once; the top ten hold 0.44%. The same sample was also used in a study of yellow fever vaccine responses in identical twins.

The sequenced sample consisted of CD4+ T cells sorted from blood. The receptors here all came from a woman between 18 and 29 years old in good health.

This clonotype was detected only a few times. The chain recombines TRBV6-1 with TRBJ2-3, with D tentatively TRBD1 (6 bases). CDR3 length equals 16 residues. Germline assignment: CDR1 MNHNS and CDR2 SASEGT. Trimming cost V 6 bases and J 5 bases, with 21 bases left between them. The CDR3 loop reads CASSLKGGSRRDTQYF. The CDR3 DNA reads TGTGCCAGCAGCCTAAAAGGGGGAAGCCGCCGAGATACGCAGTATTTT.

The chain has TRBV12-3 or TRBV12-4 and TRBJ2-5, with 9 bases fitting TRBD2. The J segment lost 5 bases and the V segment lost 5 bases, leaving 9 bases of the junction unmatched. The CDR3 totals 15 residues. CDR3 DNA sequence: TGTGCCAGCAGTCTCGGCGGGGGGGCGGGGGAGACCCAGTACTTC. It specifies CASSLGGGAGETQYF.

DNA of the CDR3: TGCGCCAGCAGCCATCTGGCGGGTACCGGGGAGCTGTTTTTT. It translates to CASSHLAGTGELFF. This sequence joins TRBV5-1 and TRBJ2-2, with D possibly TRBD2 on 5 matching bases. The V end was cut by 4 bases, the J end by 5 bases, with 12 bases between. The CDR3 is made up of 14 amino acids. Germline lookup yields CDR1 SGHRS and CDR2 YFSETQ. Full variable domain (missing parts from reference TRBV5-1 and TRBJ2-2): KAGVTQTPRYLIKTRGQQVTLSCSPISGHRSVSWYQQTPGQGLQFLFEYFSETQRNKGNFPGRFSGRQFSNSRSEMNVSTLELGDSALYLCASSHLAGTGELFFGEGSRLTVL.

Many counts were recorded for this clonotype. This chain links TRBV4-1 with TRBJ2-7; TRBD1 aligns across 9 bases. This CDR3 has 15 amino acids. From germline, CDR1 is MGHRA and CDR2 YSYEKL. V was clipped by 4 bases and J by 1 base; unmatched bases: 5. The CDR3 DNA follows: TGCGCCAGCAGCCGAAGGGACAGGGAGTCCTACGAGCAGTACTTC. It codes for CASSRRDRESYEQYF.

This clonotype has more than one count but fewer than ten. The V call is TRBV2, the J call TRBJ2-3, with D possibly being TRBD1 (6 bases). The CDR3 is 18 amino acids. Germline V gene lookup returns CDR1 SNHLY and CDR2 FYNNEI. The V gene lost 6 bases and the J gene lost 0 bases, with 22 bases spanning the gap. CDR3 DNA sequence: TGTGCCAGCAGAGCGGACAGCCGCATGCCCCCTAGCACAGATACGCAGTATTTT. This codes for CASRADSRMPPSTDTQYF.

This clonotype has more than one count but fewer than ten. This sequence joins TRBV10-3 and TRBJ2-2; TRBD2 matches 8 bases. The CDR3 runs 15 residues. With V trimmed by 7 bases and J by 3 bases, 7 bases remained unmatched. Germline V CDR1 and CDR2: ENHRY, SYGVKD. The chain's CDR3 is CAITGGNGDTGELFF. The DNA for the CDR3 is TGTGCCATCACGGGAGGGAATGGGGACACCGGGGAGCTGTTTTTT.

The gene calls are TRBV6-1 and TRBJ1-3; no definite D call. CDR3 length equals 14 residues. CDR1 and CDR2 (germline): MNHNS, SASEGT. Trimming stripped 7 bases from V and 0 bases from J, with 10 bases between. The CDR3 loop reads CASISSGSGNTIYF. The CDR3 region has the DNA TGTGCCAGCATCTCTTCGGGCTCTGGAAACACCATATATTTT.

V and J are TRBV2 and TRBJ2-7; tentative D call: TRBD2 (5 bases). The V end was cut by 0 bases, the J end by 5 bases, with 14 bases between. The germline V gene has CDR1 SNHLY and CDR2 FYNNEI. This CDR3 is built from 15 residues. CDR3 sequence (DNA): TGTGCCAGCAGTGAAGCGCTTCTAGCTGGGGACGAGCAGTACTTC. Its translation is CASSEALLAGDEQYF.

This clonotype was counted between two and nine times. The chain links TRBV6-5 to TRBJ2-2; TRBD1 matches at 8 bases. After removal of 1 base from V and 7 bases from J, the junction contained 8 bases not matched to a gene. CDR3 size: 16 residues. Per germline, CDR1 MNHEY and CDR2 SVGAGI. CDR3 region: CASSYFRTGNIGELFF. In DNA form, the CDR3 reads TGTGCCAGCAGTTACTTTCGGACAGGGAATATCGGGGAGCTGTTTTTT.